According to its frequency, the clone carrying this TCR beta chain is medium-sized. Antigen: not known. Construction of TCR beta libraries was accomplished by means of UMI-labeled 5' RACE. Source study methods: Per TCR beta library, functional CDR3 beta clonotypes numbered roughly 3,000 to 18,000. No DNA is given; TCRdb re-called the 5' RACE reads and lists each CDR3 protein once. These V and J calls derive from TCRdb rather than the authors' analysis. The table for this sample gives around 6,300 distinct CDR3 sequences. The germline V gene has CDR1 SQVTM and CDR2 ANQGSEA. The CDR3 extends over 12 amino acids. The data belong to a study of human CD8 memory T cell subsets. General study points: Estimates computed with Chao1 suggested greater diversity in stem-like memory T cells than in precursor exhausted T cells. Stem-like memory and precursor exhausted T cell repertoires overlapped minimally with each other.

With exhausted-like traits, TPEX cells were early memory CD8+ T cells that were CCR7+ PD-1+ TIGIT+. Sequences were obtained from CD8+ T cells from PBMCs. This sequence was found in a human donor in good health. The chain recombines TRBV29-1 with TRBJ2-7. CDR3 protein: CSVTSDSYEQYF.